The sequence of this T cell receptor beta chain was determined in a study of blood T cell repertoires in COVID-19. The CDR3 has 16 amino acids. Original analysis: Estimated nucleated cell counts came from reference gene primer amplification. The protocol was immunoSEQ multiplex PCR, while the TCRdb copy is restricted to in-frame clones and leaves out a portion. Clone size and the V and J calls come from that table; the DNA yielded D and trimming. The repertoire has about 180,000 clones, roughly 85% of them found once; the top ten carry about 25%. The sequence derives from a woman between 65 and 79 years old with acute or convalescent COVID-19. Sequenced input: peripheral blood. This chain uses TRBV21-1 with TRBJ1-2; the table calls TRBD1, which could not be checked here. TRBV21-1 constitutes a pseudogene. CDR3 residues: CASTINLPGQGKGYTF. CDR3 DNA: TGTGCCAGCACCATAAATCTTCCGGGACAGGGCAAAGGCTACACCTTC.